Listed here are 24 T cell receptor gamma chains from one sample, sequenced in a study of gamma-delta chains in newborns, infants, children. TCRdb called clones anew from the reads with CATT. The top ten hold about 18% of the sample, which has 3,000 to 4,500 gamma-chain clones, about 56% seen once. Sequenced: blood. The receptors shown here come from a child who was a newborn, infant or young child, either healthy, febrile or measles-vaccinated (not recorded which).

The rearrangement links TRGV9 to TRGJ1 or TRGJ2. Assignment of the J gene here rests on matching the DNA to germline, because TCRdb gives none. CDR1 GITISATS and CDR2 ISYDGTV come from the germline V gene (reference sequence). This CDR3 contains 12 residues. Trimming took 0 bases from V and 8 from J; bases not matched to a gene: 4. CDR3 in DNA: TGTGCCTTGTGGGAGGTGAAGGATAAGAAACTCTTT. It encodes CALWEVKDKKLF.

The V call is TRGV2, the J call TRGJP2. Here the J gene came from matching the DNA to germline, since TCRdb omits it. Germline V CDR1 and CDR2: EGSNGY, YDSYNSKV. This CDR3 region has 12 residues. V dropped 5 bases and J dropped 11; count of bases not matched to a gene: 8. Written as DNA, the CDR3 is TGTGCCACCTGGGGGGTTGGCTGGATCAAGACGTTT. Protein product: CATWGVGWIKTF.

A remark on this clone: Other DNA sequences in this sample translate to the same CDR3. The chain uses TRGV8 and TRGJ1 or TRGJ2. The J gene comes from matching the DNA to germline here; TCRdb lacks it. Germline CDR1 reads VENAVY; CDR2 reads YDSYNSRV. Trimming took 5 bases from V and 4 from J; bases not matched to a gene: 2. The CDR3 has 11 residues. CDR3 residues: CATWAYYKKLF. In DNA, the CDR3 is TGTGCCACCTGGGCCTATTATAAGAAACTCTTT.

The genes are TRGV2 and TRGJ1 or TRGJ2. TCRdb lists no J gene, so it was determined here by aligning the DNA to germline. The V gene end was trimmed by 0 bases and the J gene end by 7 bases; junction bases not matched to a gene: 6. This CDR3 is built from 13 residues. Germline assignment: CDR1 EGSNGY and CDR2 YDSYNSKV. CDR3 amino acids: CATWDGPTYKKLF. The CDR3 coding sequence is TGTGCCACCTGGGACGGGCCTACATATAAGAAACTCTTT.

The chain combines TRGV8 with TRGJP2. TCRdb does not report a J gene; here it was assigned by matching the DNA to germline references. Losses at the gene ends were 1 base for V and 3 bases for J; bases not matched to a gene: 2. The germline CDR1 and CDR2 sequences are VENAVY and YDSYNSRV. This CDR3 comprises 14 residues. Here the CDR3 reads CATWDRGSDWIKTF. CDR3 in DNA: TGTGCCACCTGGGATAGAGGTAGTGATTGGATCAAGACGTTT.

The chain recombines TRGV9 with TRGJ1 or TRGJ2. The J gene, not given by TCRdb, was assigned here from a germline match of the nucleotide sequence. The V segment lost 4 bases and the J segment 0 bases; nucleotides outside the gene matches: 15. The CDR3 has 17 residues. Germline V gene data show CDR1 as GITISATS and CDR2 as ISYDGTV (reference sequence). CDR3 sequence: CALWEMPGGRNYYKKLF. CDR3 nucleotide sequence: TGTGCCTTGTGGGAAATGCCTGGCGGGCGGAATTATTATAAGAAACTCTTT.

The chain links TRGV8 to TRGJ1 or TRGJ2. Since TCRdb gives no J gene, matching the DNA to germline was used here to assign it. V lost 3 bases and J lost 6; bases outside the gene matches: 11. This CDR3 has 14 amino acids. Germline CDR1 and CDR2: VENAVY and YDSYNSRV. The CDR3 loop reads CATWDDLLSYKKLF. The CDR3 coding sequence is TGTGCCACCTGGGATGACTTGCTTTCTTATAAGAAACTCTTT.

Regarding this clone: This sample includes further DNA sequences coding for the same CDR3. The chain carries TRGV2 and TRGJ1 or TRGJ2. No J gene was available from TCRdb, and it was assigned here by a germline match of the DNA. Trimming cost V 0 bases and J 3 bases; bases outside gene matches: 2. The CDR3 sequence is 13 residues long. From germline, CDR1 is EGSNGY and CDR2 YDSYNSKV. The CDR3 protein is CATWDGRYYKKLF. Written as DNA, the CDR3 is TGTGCCACCTGGGACGGGCGTTATTATAAGAAACTCTTT.

The rearrangement joins TRGV3 to TRGJ1 or TRGJ2. The J gene, left out of TCRdb, was set here by checking the DNA against germline. Germline loops: CDR1 VTNTFY, CDR2 YDVSTARD (reference sequence). This CDR3 has 13 amino acids. Losses at the gene ends were 1 base for V and 3 bases for J; bases not matched to a gene: 3. CDR3 coding DNA: TGTGCCACCTGGGACAGTCGTTATTATAAGAAACTCTTT. It yields the protein CATWDSRYYKKLF.

This chain links TRGV9 with TRGJP. TCRdb supplies no J gene; here it was assigned by aligning the nucleotide sequence to germline. This CDR3 is built from 18 residues. Germline V gene sequence: CDR1 GITISATS, CDR2 ISYDGTV (reference sequence). The junction had 9 bases not matched to a gene; V was cut back by 0 bases and J by 7 bases. CDR3: CALWEVRSEELGKKIKVF. The CDR3 DNA sequence: TGTGCCTTGTGGGAGGTGAGATCCGAGGAGTTGGGCAAAAAAATCAAGGTATTT.

The V call is TRGV8, the J call TRGJ1 or TRGJ2. Because TCRdb records no J gene, it was assigned here through a match of the DNA to germline. This CDR3 has 11 amino acids. Germline loops: CDR1 VENAVY, CDR2 YDSYNSRV. Trimming took 5 bases from V and 11 from J; bases not matched to a gene: 9. In nucleotides, the CDR3 is TGTGCCACCTGGGCGGGCCCGCAGAAACTCTTT. It is translated as CATWAGPQKLF.

This chain uses TRGV8 with TRGJP2. The J gene was not available in TCRdb and was assigned here by matching the DNA to germline segments. After removal of 2 bases from V and 3 bases from J, the junction contained 6 bases not matched to a gene. The CDR3 contains 15 residues. Germline CDR1 is VENAVY and CDR2 is YDSYNSRV. The CDR3 DNA reads TGTGCCACCTGGGATACTAGTTGTAGTGATTGGATCAAGACGTTT. It codes for CATWDTSCSDWIKTF.

Of note for this clone: The sample carries other DNA sequences with the same CDR3. The J gene has no call, while the V gene is TRGV4. The CDR3 has 10 residues. The germline CDR1 and CDR2 sequences are EGSTGY and YDSYTSSV. In DNA form, the CDR3 reads TGTGCCACCTGGGATGTTGGGAAACTATTT. Translating gives CATWDVGKLF.

This clone was detected a few times. V is TRGV3 and J is TRGJP2. TCRdb does not report a J gene; here it was assigned by matching the DNA to germline references. The CDR3 covers 15 residues. Germline V gene data show CDR1 as VTNTFY and CDR2 as YDVSTARD (reference sequence). V shed 2 bases, J shed 0 bases, and the junction held 3 bases outside the gene matches. The CDR3 sequence: CATWDTHSSDWIKTF. The CDR3 nucleotides read TGTGCCACCTGGGACACACATAGTAGTGATTGGATCAAGACGTTT.

Only a few counts were recorded for this clone. Other DNA sequences in the same sample also yield this CDR3. This chain connects TRGV2 to TRGJ1 or TRGJ2. The J gene is not listed in TCRdb, so it was assigned here from a DNA match to germline. Losses at the gene ends were 1 base for V and 4 bases for J; bases not matched to a gene: 7. The germline CDR1 and CDR2 sequences are EGSNGY and YDSYNSKV. CDR3 length equals 14 residues. The CDR3 DNA sequence: TGTGCCACCTGGGACGGCCCTGGGTATTATAAGAAACTCTTT. Translating it yields CATWDGPGYYKKLF.

This chain connects TRGV5 to TRGJ1 or TRGJ2. The J gene was missing in TCRdb and was found by matching the end of the DNA to germline. The V segment lost 0 bases and the J segment 6 bases; nucleotides outside the gene matches: 8. The CDR3 loop spans 14 amino acids. Germline V gene data show CDR1 as VINAFY and CDR2 as YDVSNSKD. The CDR3 region is CATWDRPIGYKKLF. The CDR3 DNA reads TGTGCCACCTGGGACAGGCCTATTGGTTATAAGAAACTCTTT.

J is TRGJ1 or TRGJ2 and V is TRGV9. Assignment of the J gene here rests on matching the DNA to germline, because TCRdb gives none. The V gene end was trimmed by 9 bases and the J gene end by 8 bases; junction bases not matched to a gene: 10. This CDR3 spans 11 amino acids. Germline CDR1 reads GITISATS; CDR2 reads ISYDGTV (reference sequence). CDR3 sequence (DNA): TGTGCCTTGCGGCTTACTCATAAGAAACTCTTT. Its translation is CALRLTHKKLF.

The J gene is TRGJ1 or TRGJ2, the V gene TRGV4. TCRdb supplies no J gene; here it was assigned by aligning the nucleotide sequence to germline. This CDR3 is built from 17 residues. The germline V gene has CDR1 EGSTGY and CDR2 YDSYTSSV. V lost 2 bases, J lost 3 bases, and 16 bases stayed unmatched. CDR3 residues: CATWDVPGAQSYYKKLF. The DNA of the CDR3 is TGTGCCACCTGGGATGTTCCTGGGGCTCAAAGTTATTATAAGAAACTCTTT.

The gene calls are TRGV3 and TRGJ1 or TRGJ2. TCRdb leaves out the J gene; it was filled in here by matching the DNA to germline. After removal of 0 bases from V and 6 bases from J, the junction contained 5 bases not matched to a gene. Germline values: CDR1 VTNTFY, CDR2 YDVSTARD (reference sequence). The CDR3 runs 13 residues. The CDR3 DNA reads TGTGCCACCTGGGACAGGCGGGGTTATAAGAAACTCTTT. Residues: CATWDRRGYKKLF.

This chain joins TRGV5 and TRGJ1 or TRGJ2. Since TCRdb gives no J gene, matching the DNA to germline was used here to assign it. Germline-derived CDR1 and CDR2 are VINAFY and YDVSNSKD. The CDR3 covers 16 residues. V trimming: 2 bases; J trimming: 0 bases; junction bases outside the gene matches: 10. As DNA, the CDR3 is TGTGCCACCTGGGACAAGCCAAAAGGGAATTATTATAAGAAACTCTTT. The encoded protein is CATWDKPKGNYYKKLF.

The V gene is TRGV8, the J gene TRGJ1 or TRGJ2. TCRdb gives no J gene; it was assigned here by matching the DNA to germline. The trim removed 0 bases at V and 11 bases at J, leaving 4 bases unmatched. Germline CDR1 and CDR2: VENAVY and YDSYNSRV. CDR3 length equals 11 residues. Here the CDR3 reads CATWDRIQKLF. CDR3 nucleotides: TGTGCCACCTGGGATAGGATTCAGAAACTCTTT.

In this sample, this clone is large (0.1 to 1%). Other DNA sequences in the same sample also yield this CDR3. The chain links TRGV9 to TRGJP. Matching the DNA to germline supplied the J gene, which TCRdb does not give. V gave up 0 bases and J gave up 7 bases; unmatched junction bases: 3. CDR3 length equals 16 residues. CDR1 GITISATS and CDR2 ISYDGTV come from the germline V gene (reference sequence). CDR3 loop: CALWEVRELGKKIKVF. In DNA form, the CDR3 reads TGTGCCTTGTGGGAGGTGCGTGAGTTGGGCAAAAAAATCAAGGTATTT.

The J gene is TRGJP2, the V gene TRGV4. The J gene, left out of TCRdb, was set here by checking the DNA against germline. V lost 4 bases and J lost 6; bases outside the gene matches: 8. Germline CDR1 reads EGSTGY; CDR2 reads YDSYTSSV. The CDR3 contains 14 residues. In nucleotides, the CDR3 is TGTGCCACCTGGGACGGCTCCCGTGATTGGATCAAGACGTTT. Its translation: CATWDGSRDWIKTF.

The chain joins TRGV8 to TRGJP2. Germline matching of the DNA provided the J gene here, since TCRdb leaves it blank. V was clipped by 0 bases and J by 3 bases; unmatched bases: 13. The CDR3 totals 18 residues. Germline CDR1 and CDR2: VENAVY and YDSYNSRV. CDR3 coding DNA: TGTGCCACCTGGGATAGGTCGGGGAAAGGGGGTAGTGATTGGATCAAGACGTTT. Residues: CATWDRSGKGGSDWIKTF.